This T cell receptor (beta chain) was identified in a study of CD8+ T cells in alopecia areata. Regarding treatment: oral pan-JAK inhibitor, 5-10 mg twice daily. Once RNA had been extracted, it was reverse transcribed into cDNA to act as the sequencing template. Produced via immunoSEQ multiplex PCR; TCRdb's table is partial and in-frame only. The sample holds around 170,000 clones; around 49% are singletons and the top ten take 10%. Germline V lookup: CDR1 SGHNT, CDR2 YYREEE (reference sequence). This CDR3 is built from 14 residues. The trim removed 4 bases at V and 5 bases at J, leaving 5 bases unmatched.

This TCR was recovered from a human donor with alopecia areata. Sample: CD8+ T cells sorted from blood, taken around week 53, from a patient treated with tofacitinib. The chain couples TRBV5-4 to TRBJ2-5, with 10 bases lining up with TRBD1. The DNA for the CDR3 is TGTGCCAGCAGCGCCGACAGGGGGCTGGAGACCCAGTACTTC. Amino acids: CASSADRGLETQYF.